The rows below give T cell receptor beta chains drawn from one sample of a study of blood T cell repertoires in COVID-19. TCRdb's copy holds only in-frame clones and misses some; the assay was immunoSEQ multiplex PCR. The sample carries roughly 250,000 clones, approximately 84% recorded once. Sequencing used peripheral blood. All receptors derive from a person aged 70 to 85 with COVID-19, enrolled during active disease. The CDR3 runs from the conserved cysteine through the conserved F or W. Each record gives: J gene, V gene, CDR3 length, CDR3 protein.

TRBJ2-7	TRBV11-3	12	CASSLNTNEQYF
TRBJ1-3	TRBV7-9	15	CASSLGGVTGNTIYF
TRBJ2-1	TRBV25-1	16	CASTLSGGPSYNEQFF
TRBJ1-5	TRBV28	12	CASDYSNQPQHF
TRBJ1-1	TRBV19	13	CASSSVMNTEAFF
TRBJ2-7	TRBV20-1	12	CSASDSPYEQYF
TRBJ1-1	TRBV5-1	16	CASSVRQGGEGTEAFF
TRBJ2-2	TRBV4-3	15	CASSLPSSGSGELFF
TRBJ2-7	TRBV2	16	CASSETGGGQDYEQYF
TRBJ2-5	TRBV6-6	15	CARPSEASGQETQYF
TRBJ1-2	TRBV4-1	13	CASSGNIRGGYTF
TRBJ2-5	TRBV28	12	CASTRPQETQYF
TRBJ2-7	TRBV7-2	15	CASSLGPGTSYEQYF
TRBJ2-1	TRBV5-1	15	CASSLVGASSNEQFF
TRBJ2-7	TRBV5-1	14	CASSLGGGQVEQYF
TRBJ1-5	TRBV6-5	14	CASASGVYNQPQHF
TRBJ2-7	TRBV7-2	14	CASSLARGGNEQYF
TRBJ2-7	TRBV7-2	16	CASSLVFGGALYEQYF
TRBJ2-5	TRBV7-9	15	CASSKGQGVWETQYF
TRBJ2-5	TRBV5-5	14	CASSQGTGGETQYF
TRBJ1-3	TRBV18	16	CASSPLAEAAGNTIYF
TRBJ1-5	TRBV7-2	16	CASSLVLGQGTQPQHF
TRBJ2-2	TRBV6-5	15	CASSQRGGSTGELFF
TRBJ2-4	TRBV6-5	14	CASSLNTDRIFEYF
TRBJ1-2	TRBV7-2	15	CASSLGQGSGYGYTF
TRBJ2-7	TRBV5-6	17	CASSLGAGGLAIHEQYF
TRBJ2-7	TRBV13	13	CASSRGTYYEQYF
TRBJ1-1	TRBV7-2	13	CASSRTRGTEAFF
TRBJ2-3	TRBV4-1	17	CASSQDGSRGSTDTQYF
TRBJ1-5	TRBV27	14	CASSLSRGAQPQHF
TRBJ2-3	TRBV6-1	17	CASSEASRQENTDTQYF
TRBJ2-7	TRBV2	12	CASRDRQYEQYF
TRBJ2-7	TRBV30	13	CAWGGGGSYEQYF
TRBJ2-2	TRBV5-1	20	CASSRRDRKDSPGVTGELFF
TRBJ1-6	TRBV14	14	CASSWAGRNSPLHF
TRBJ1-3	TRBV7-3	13	CASSEGQGNTIYF
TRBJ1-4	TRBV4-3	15	CASSQVTGINEKLFF
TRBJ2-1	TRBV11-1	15	CASSIFGSGNNEQFF
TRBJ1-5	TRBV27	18	CASSLWIPGVGSNQPQHF
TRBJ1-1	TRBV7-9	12	CASSGEGTEAFF
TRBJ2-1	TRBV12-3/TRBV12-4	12	CASSQEVSEQFF
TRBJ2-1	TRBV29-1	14	CSVATGVSYNEQFF
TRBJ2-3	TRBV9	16	CASSVGGGPNTDTQYF
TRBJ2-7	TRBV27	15	CASSPTGRGSYEQYF
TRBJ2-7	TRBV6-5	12	CASSPRTGGAYF
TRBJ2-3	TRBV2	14	CASSESLAGERGYF
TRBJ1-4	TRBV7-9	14	CASSSTGGNEKLFF
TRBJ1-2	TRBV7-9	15	CASSLASGDYYGYTF
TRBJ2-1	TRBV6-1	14	CASSENLAGGWQFF
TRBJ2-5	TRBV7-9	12	CASTLKEGLRYF
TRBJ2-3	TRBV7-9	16	CASSLGLAGARDTQYF
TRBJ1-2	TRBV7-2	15	CASRLRTGEDYGYTF
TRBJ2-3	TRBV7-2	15	CASSFLGQGADTQYF
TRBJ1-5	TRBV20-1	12	CSASFGDQPQHF
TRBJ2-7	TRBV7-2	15	CASSLSGGPYAEQYF
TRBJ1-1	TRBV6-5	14	CASSYSVAPGGAFF
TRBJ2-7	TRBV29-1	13	CSAGAGTGGEQYF
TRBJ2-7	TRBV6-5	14	CASSPGTGYREQYF
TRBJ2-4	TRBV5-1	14	CASSPQGGQDIQYF
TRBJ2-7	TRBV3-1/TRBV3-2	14	CASSQTSGFHEQYF